Below, 12 T cell receptor beta chains from the same sample are listed, as sequenced in a study of beta chain features in type 1 diabetes. Sequenced material consisted of expressed TCRB transcripts (all of the isolated RNA was reverse transcribed). Sequenced by immunoSEQ multiplex PCR; TCRdb stores in-frame clones only, minus some. This sample yields a few hundred thousand clones, of which about 15% are seen a single time; approximately 0.02% belongs to the top ten. Sequencing input: naive CD4+ T cells from blood. The receptors originated from a woman between 18 and 29 years old in good health.

The CDR3 DNA sequence: TGTGCCACCAGCAGACCAGGGGGTAGGGACGAGCAGTACTTC. It specifies CATSRPGGRDEQYF. The genes are TRBV15 and TRBJ2-7, with 7 bases aligning to TRBD1. Unmatched junction bases numbered 6, after V lost 2 bases and J lost 5 bases. The CDR3 totals 14 residues. Germline lookup yields CDR1 LNHNV and CDR2 YYDKDF (reference sequence).

This clone turned up a few times. The J gene is TRBJ2-2, the V gene TRBV29-1, with a weak D call TRBD2 (6 bases). This CDR3 is built from 13 residues. Trimming took off 4 bases at V and 8 bases at J, with 14 bases between the two ends. Germline assignment: CDR1 SQVTM and CDR2 ANQGSEA. CDR3 nucleotide sequence: TGCAGCGTTGGACTAGAGATTTCTGGGGAGCTGTTTTTT. Its protein product is CSVGLEISGELFF.

This clone has more than one count but fewer than ten. V gene TRBV4-3 combines with J gene TRBJ2-1, with D perhaps TRBD1 (5 bases). The CDR3 runs to 13 residues. Looked up from germline, CDR1 is LGHNA and CDR2 is YSLEER. Trimming left V 0 bases short and J 10 bases short, with 10 bases between. The CDR3 DNA is TGCGCCAGCAGCCAAGATCTTAGGGGAGAGCAGTTCTTC. Translating gives CASSQDLRGEQFF.

J is TRBJ1-2 and V is TRBV30; unclear D gene. This CDR3 spans 12 amino acids. The germline gives CDR1 GTSNPN, CDR2 SVGIG (reference sequence). Trimming cost V 1 base and J 3 bases, with 6 bases left between them. CDR3 in DNA: TGTGCCTGGAGTGCGGGGTACTATGGCTACACCTTC. As protein: CAWSAGYYGYTF.

This clone was detected a few times. The V call is TRBV27, the J call TRBJ2-2; TRBD2 is a possible D gene (6 bases). Trimming removed 9 bases from V and 5 bases from J, with 22 bases in between. This CDR3 region has 16 residues. Germline V gives CDR1 MNHEY, CDR2 SMNVEV (reference sequence). CDR3 sequence reads: CASLLLRRGGTGELFF. The CDR3 region has the DNA TGTGCCAGTCTCCTCCTGAGGAGGGGAGGAACCGGGGAGCTGTTTTTT.

The V gene is TRBV5-4, the J gene TRBJ1-2; 9 positions match TRBD1. The CDR3 sequence is 14 residues long. CDR1 and CDR2 (germline): SGHNT, YYREEE (reference sequence). Trimming cost V 4 bases and J 7 bases; bases outside gene matches: 8. CDR3 in DNA: TGTGCCAGCAGCACTATTGGACAGGGGACTGGCTACACCTTC. The encoded protein is CASSTIGQGTGYTF.

There are a few counts of this clone. In the same sample, other DNA sequences code for this CDR3. The chain uses TRBV7-2 and TRBJ2-5, with TRBD2 as a possible D gene (5 bases). CDR3 length: 14 amino acids. V lost 0 bases to trimming and J lost 5 bases, with 10 bases between them. CDR1 is SGHTA, CDR2 FQGNSA, per germline. The CDR3 is CASSLAGLAETQYF. In nucleotides, the CDR3 is TGTGCCAGCAGCTTAGCGGGCCTAGCCGAGACCCAGTACTTC. The variable domain in full, with the rest retrieved from reference TRBV7-2 and TRBJ2-5, is GAGVSQSPSNKVTEKGKDVELRCDPISGHTALYWYRQSLGQGLEFLIYFQGNSAPDKSGLPSDRFSAERTGGSVSTLTIQRTQQEDSAVYLCASSLAGLAETQYFGPGTRLLVL.

This clone was observed a few times. The genes are TRBV14 and TRBJ2-4, with no clear D. Trimming stripped 3 bases from V and 0 bases from J, with 9 bases between. The CDR3 has 15 residues. Per germline, CDR1 SGHDN and CDR2 FVKESK. This CDR3 is CASSHGVLAKNIQYF. Here the CDR3 DNA reads TGTGCCAGCAGCCACGGAGTCCTAGCCAAAAACATTCAGTACTTC. Drawing the rest from reference TRBV14 and TRBJ2-4, the complete variable domain is EAGVTQFPSHSVIEKGQTVTLRCDPISGHDNLYWYRRVMGKEIKFLLHFVKESKQDESGMPNNRFLAERTGGTYSTLKVQPAELEDSGVYFCASSHGVLAKNIQYFGAGTRLSVL.

J is TRBJ2-1 and V is TRBV7-9; 7 positions match TRBD2. The V gene's germline CDR1 is SEHNR and CDR2 FQNEAQ (reference sequence). V shed 8 bases and J 6 bases; nucleotides not matched to a gene: 13. There are 15 residues in the CDR3. The CDR3 nucleotides are TGTGCCAGCCCCCGAGTCACGGGAGGCGGCAATGAGCAGTTCTTC. Translating gives CASPRVTGGGNEQFF. The full variable domain, rest sourced from reference TRBV7-9 and TRBJ2-1, is DTGVSQNPRHKITKRGQNVTFRCDPISEHNRLYWYRQTLGQGPEFLTYFQNEAQLEKSRLLSDRFSAERPKGSFSTLEIQRTEQGDSAMYLCASPRVTGGGNEQFFGPGTRLTVL.

Only a few counts were recorded for this clone. This rearrangement joins TRBV28 to TRBJ2-1, with a weak D call TRBD2 (6 bases). CDR1 and CDR2 (germline): MDHEN, SYDVKM. The length of the CDR3 is 16 residues. V was shortened by 3 bases and J by 4 bases, with 16 bases between the two germline ends. The CDR3 bases are TGTGCCAGCAGTTTCAAGGTGCGGGGACGATACAATGAGCAGTTCTTC. Translated: CASSFKVRGRYNEQFF.

This sequence joins TRBV15 and TRBJ1-2, with 7 nucleotides matching TRBD1. CDR1 and CDR2 from the germline V gene are LNHNV and YYDKDF (reference sequence). After removal of 3 bases from V and 6 bases from J, the junction contained 7 bases not matched to a gene. The CDR3 totals 14 residues. CDR3 loop: CATSSIGTVNGYTF. DNA of the CDR3: TGTGCCACCAGCAGTATCGGGACAGTCAATGGCTACACCTTC.

This rearrangement joins TRBV29-1 to TRBJ1-3; TRBD1 matches at 9 bases. CDR3 size: 13 residues. V lost 7 bases and J lost 7; bases outside the gene matches: 8. Germline V lookup: CDR1 SQVTM, CDR2 ANQGSEA. The CDR3 spells CSASGQGKNTIYF. In nucleotides, the CDR3 is TGCAGCGCGTCGGGACAGGGAAAGAACACCATATATTTT.